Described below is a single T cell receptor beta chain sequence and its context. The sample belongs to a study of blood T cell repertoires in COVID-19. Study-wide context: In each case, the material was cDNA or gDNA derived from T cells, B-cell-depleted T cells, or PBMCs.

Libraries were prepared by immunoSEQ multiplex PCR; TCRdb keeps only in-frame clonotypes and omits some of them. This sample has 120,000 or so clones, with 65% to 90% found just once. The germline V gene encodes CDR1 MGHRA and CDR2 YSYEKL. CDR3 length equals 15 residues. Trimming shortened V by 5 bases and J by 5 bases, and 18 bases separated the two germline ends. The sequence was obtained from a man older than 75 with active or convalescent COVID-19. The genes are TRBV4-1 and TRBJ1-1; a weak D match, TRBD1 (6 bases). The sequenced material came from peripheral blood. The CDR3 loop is CASSNPQTGGTEAFF. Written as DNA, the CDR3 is TGCGCCAGCAGCAACCCCCAGACAGGCGGGACTGAAGCTTTCTTT.